This T cell receptor beta chain is from a study of OX40 agonist ivuxolimab in advanced cancers. The V gene's germline CDR1 is SGHRS and CDR2 YFSETQ. CDR3 length equals 15 residues. The ends were cut back, 0 bases at V and 2 bases at J, with 11 bases in the middle. The assay was immunoSEQ multiplex PCR, and TCRdb's table has in-frame clones only and misses some. The table shows about 98,000 clones, with 85% to 95% occurring only once. This specimen consisted of CD4+ or CD8+ T cells sorted from blood, obtained in a trial of the OX40 agonist ivuxolimab. The chain is built from TRBV5-1 and TRBJ1-2; D gene ambiguous. This clonotype was sampled from an adult with an advanced solid tumor such as melanoma, head and neck, liver or kidney cancer. The CDR3 DNA follows: TGCGCCAGCAGCTTGGGGCAGGCAGCGAACTATGGCTACACCTTC. Protein product: CASSLGQAANYGYTF.